This passage covers 5 T cell receptor beta chains from one sample sequenced in a study of type 1 and type 2 diabetes patients. Genomic DNA was the PCR template. A primer set of 30 forward and 13 reverse primers amplified the CDR3. MiXCR, run by TCRdb on the multiplex PCR reads, gives a single entry per CDR3 protein. The top ten clones hold roughly an eighth of a sample with 250,000 to 300,000 distinct CDR3 sequences, around 47% of them seen once. The sample comprised peripheral blood mononuclear cells (PBMCs). The receptors originated from a man aged 18 to 30 with type 2 diabetes.

The J gene is TRBJ2-7, the V gene TRBV7-2; tentatively, D is TRBD1 (6 bases). The CDR3 covers 13 residues. V was pared by 5 bases and J by 6 bases, with 14 bases between. Looked up from germline, CDR1 is SGHTA and CDR2 is FQGNSA. CDR3 loop: CASSHDRLGEQYF. The CDR3 DNA follows: TGTGCCAGCAGCCATGACAGGCTGGGCGAGCAGTACTTC.

In this sample, this clonotype turned up a few times. This chain connects TRBV9 to TRBJ2-5; TRBD2 might be the D (6 bases). From germline, CDR1 is SGDLS and CDR2 YYNGEE. Trimming removed 0 bases from V and 0 bases from J, with 9 bases in between. CDR3 length equals 15 residues. CDR3: CASSVAGGDQETQYF. CDR3 DNA: TGTGCCAGCAGCGTAGCTGGCGGGGACCAAGAGACCCAGTACTTC.

This rearrangement joins TRBV19 to TRBJ2-1; perhaps TRBD1 as D (5 bases). The CDR3 length is 15 residues. V was trimmed by 2 bases and J by 9 bases, leaving 17 bases between them. Per germline, CDR1 LNHDA and CDR2 SQIVND (reference sequence). The chain's CDR3 is CASSIQGLSNGEQFF. CDR3 bases: TGTGCCAGTAGTATACAGGGCTTATCGAATGGTGAGCAGTTCTTC.

The genes are TRBV20-1 and TRBJ1-2; D ambiguous. Trimming left V 3 bases short and J 3 bases short, with 11 bases between. The CDR3 runs 13 residues. Per germline, CDR1 DFQATT and CDR2 SNEGSKA (reference sequence). CDR3: CSASATVDYGYTF. CDR3 in DNA: TGCAGTGCTAGTGCAACGGTGGACTATGGCTACACCTTC.

This clonotype has just a few counts. The V gene is TRBV7-8, the J gene TRBJ2-7; 8 nucleotides agree with TRBD2. Germline V gives CDR1 SGHVS, CDR2 FQNEAQ. The CDR3 runs to 14 residues. J was trimmed by 2 bases and V by 5 bases; bases with no gene match: 5. CDR3 DNA sequence: TGTGCCAGCAGCAATCCGGGACTAGCCTACGAGCAGTACTTC. Translating gives CASSNPGLAYEQYF. Full variable domain (remainder filled in from reference TRBV7-8 and TRBJ2-7): GAGVSQSPRYKVAKRGQDVALRCDPISGHVSLFWYQQALGQGPEFLTYFQNEAQLDKSGLPSDRFFAERPEGSVSTLKIQRTQQEDSAVYLCASSNPGLAYEQYFGPGTRLTVT.